The rows below give T cell receptor beta chains drawn from one sample of a study of cytotoxic CD8 clonotypes in ibrutinib-treated CLL. Assay used: immunoSEQ multiplex PCR; TCRdb lists only in-frame clones, some missing. This table holds just over 200,000 clones, approximately 75% found once. The specimen comprised PBMCs, sampled after 12 months of ibrutinib treatment. The receptors stem from a human donor with chronic lymphocytic leukemia. Both conserved end residues are part of each CDR3. Fields, in order: clone size, V gene, J gene, CDR3 length, D gene, CDR3 protein, CDR3 DNA. The D gene is left open where the match is weak. Clone size is shown for a subset of rows, as once, few, many or a class of expanded clone.

>few|TRBV27|TRBJ2-7|14|TRBD1
CASSARQGVDEQYF
TGTGCCAGCAGTGCCCGACAGGGAGTGGACGAGCAGTACTTC
>-|TRBV10-3|TRBJ2-4|16|-
CAISEGAPLAKNIQYF
TGTGCCATCAGTGAGGGCGCTCCTCTAGCCAAAAACATTCAGTACTTC
>-|TRBV28|TRBJ2-7|17|TRBD2
CASSPHSPTSGTYEQYF
TGTGCCAGCAGCCCCCACTCGCCGACTAGCGGGACGTACGAGCAGTACTTC
>few|TRBV19|TRBJ1-2|16|-
CASSFRPGRTNYGYTF
TGTGCCAGTAGTTTCCGTCCGGGGCGCACGAACTATGGCTACACCTTC
>-|TRBV19|TRBJ1-5|17|-
CASSIRDQGTPLIPQHF
TGTGCCAGTAGTATTAGGGACCAGGGTACGCCCTTGATACCCCAGCATTTT
>-|TRBV18|TRBJ1-1|13|TRBD1
CASAGQGSSEAFF
TGTGCCAGCGCGGGACAGGGTAGCTCTGAAGCTTTCTTT
>few|TRBV6-1|TRBJ1-6|15|TRBD1
CASSDRTGSYSPLHF
TGTGCCAGCAGTGACAGGACAGGGTCCTATTCACCCCTCCACTTT
>-|TRBV19|TRBJ1-4|14|TRBD1
CASTTGVLYEKLFF
TGTGCCAGTACCACAGGGGTTTTATATGAAAAACTGTTTTTT
>-|TRBV11-2|TRBJ1-1|14|-
CASSLSPAGTEAFF
TGTGCCAGCAGCTTATCCCCGGCGGGCACTGAAGCTTTCTTT
>-|TRBV28|TRBJ2-1|21|TRBD2
CASTFRDVLDRGLADPSEQFF
TGTGCCAGCACTTTCCGCGATGTACTGGACAGGGGACTAGCGGATCCCTCTGAGCAGTTCTTC
>-|TRBV19|TRBJ1-1|14|-
CASSPPGFNTEAFF
TGTGCCAGTAGCCCGCCGGGGTTCAACACTGAAGCTTTCTTT
>once|TRBV5-1|TRBJ2-5|15|TRBD2
CASKGLAGVFETQYF
TGCGCCAGCAAGGGACTAGCGGGAGTTTTTGAGACCCAGTACTTC
>-|TRBV4-1|TRBJ1-1|16|-
CASSQGRGGLNTEAFF
TGCGCCAGCAGCCAAGGTAGGGGCGGCTTGAACACTGAAGCTTTCTTT
>-|TRBV5-1|TRBJ2-5|16|TRBD1
CASSRSPQGVGETQYF
TGCGCCAGCAGCCGGTCTCCCCAGGGGGTGGGAGAGACCCAGTACTTC
>-|TRBV29-1|TRBJ1-2|15|-
CSATALGDANYGYTF
TGCAGCGCCACCGCCTTGGGGGACGCTAACTATGGCTACACCTTC
>-|TRBV7-6|TRBJ2-7|14|-
CASSLRDTSYEQYF
TGTGCCAGCAGCTTAAGGGACACCTCCTACGAGCAGTACTTC
>-|TRBV7-8|TRBJ2-5|15|TRBD2
CASSPLRTREETQYF
TGTGCCAGCAGCCCACTCCGGACGCGGGAGGAGACCCAGTACTTC
>-|TRBV27|TRBJ2-3|16|TRBD2
CASTGLAGGSPDTQYF
TGTGCCAGCACCGGACTAGCGGGAGGTTCCCCAGATACGCAGTATTTT
>-|TRBV4-2|TRBJ2-1|17|-
CASSQGGGRALSDEQFF
TGTGCCAGCAGCCAAGGGGGCGGAAGGGCCTTGAGCGATGAGCAGTTCTTC
>-|TRBV5-3|TRBJ2-7|15|-
CASSQSNSEKYEQYF
TGTGCCAGCAGCCAGAGTAACAGCGAGAAGTACGAGCAGTACTTC
>-|TRBV5-6|TRBJ2-5|16|TRBD1
CASSAPGTGGKETQYF
TGTGCCAGCAGCGCCCCCGGGACAGGGGGCAAAGAGACCCAGTACTTC
>-|TRBV6-6|TRBJ1-2|13|-
CASSNGGYYGYTF
TGTGCCAGCAGCAACGGGGGCTACTATGGCTACACCTTC
>once|TRBV6-1|TRBJ2-7|14|-
CASSEASVSYEQYF
TGTGCCAGCAGTGAGGCTAGCGTCTCCTACGAGCAGTACTTC
>-|TRBV7-9|TRBJ2-7|11|-
CASSQQNGGDF
TGTGCCAGCAGCCAACAGAATGGTGGGGACTTC
>-|TRBV15|TRBJ2-1|16|TRBD2
CATSGSITSGHNEQFF
TGTGCCACCAGCGGTTCTATCACTAGCGGGCACAATGAGCAGTTCTTC
>few|TRBV28|TRBJ1-1|11|-
CASSHSVGAFF
TGTGCCAGCAGTCATAGTGTGGGAGCTTTCTTT
>once|TRBV23-1|TRBJ2-3|18|TRBD2
CASSLLPPGLAVTDTQYF
TGCGCCAGCAGTCTTTTGCCCCCGGGACTAGCGGTCACAGATACGCAGTATTTT
>-|TRBV27|TRBJ2-7|16|TRBD1
CASSSTYGTVSYEQYF
TGTGCCAGCAGTTCAACGTACGGGACAGTTTCCTACGAGCAGTACTTC
>-|TRBV6-1|TRBJ2-5|15|-
CASSELRWQGETQYF
TGTGCCAGCAGTGAATTGCGGTGGCAGGGTGAGACCCAGTACTTC
>-|TRBV6-5|TRBJ2-1|12|-
CASSNQGRGKFF
TGTGCCAGCAGTAACCAAGGCCGAGGAAAGTTCTTC
>-|TRBV28|TRBJ2-7|12|TRBD2
CATRTSFHEQYF
TGTGCCACCCGGACTAGCTTCCACGAGCAGTACTTC
>-|TRBV5-4|TRBJ1-1|13|-
CASSWVGNTEAFF
TGTGCCAGCAGCTGGGTGGGGAACACTGAAGCTTTCTTT
>few|TRBV28|TRBJ2-7|15|TRBD2
CASSLGTSGDYEQYF
TGTGCCAGCAGTTTAGGGACTAGCGGGGATTACGAGCAGTACTTC
>-|TRBV20-1|TRBJ2-1|11|-
CSADRAPEQFF
TGCAGTGCTGATAGGGCTCCTGAGCAGTTCTTC
>-|TRBV4-1|TRBJ2-1|16|TRBD2
CASSQSIAGGLNEQFF
TGCGCCAGCAGCCAAAGTATTGCGGGGGGATTGAATGAGCAGTTCTTC
>few|TRBV11-2|TRBJ2-1|12|-
CASSLSDNEQFF
TGTGCCAGCAGCTTATCCGACAATGAGCAGTTCTTC
>-|TRBV19|TRBJ1-5|13|-
CASSQGYNQPQHF
TGTGCCAGTAGTCAGGGCTACAATCAGCCCCAGCATTTT
>-|TRBV7-8|TRBJ2-1|16|TRBD2
CASSLESSGSSNEQFF
TGTGCCAGCAGCTTAGAGTCTAGCGGGAGTAGCAATGAGCAGTTCTTC
>once|TRBV27|TRBJ2-2|13|-
CASSFGAGGELFF
TGTGCCAGCAGTTTCGGGGCAGGCGGGGAGCTGTTTTTT
>-|TRBV10-1|TRBJ2-7|14|TRBD1
CASSRDRGSYEQYF
TGCGCCAGCAGCCGGGACAGGGGCTCCTACGAGCAGTACTTC
>-|TRBV28|TRBJ1-4|14|-
CASSFRGTNEKLFF
TGTGCCAGCAGTTTCCGCGGAACTAATGAAAAACTGTTTTTT
>few|TRBV4-1|TRBJ1-2|15|TRBD1
CASSQDRAGGSGYTF
TGCGCCAGCAGCCAAGATCGGGCAGGGGGAAGTGGCTACACCTTC
>-|TRBV4-1|TRBJ2-7|13|-
CASSQVLFDEQYF
TGTGCCAGCAGCCAAGTCTTATTCGACGAGCAGTACTTC
>-|TRBV5-1|TRBJ2-7|14|-
CASSLGGGSYEQYF
TGCGCCAGCAGCTTGGGAGGGGGCTCCTACGAGCAGTACTTC
>-|TRBV7-6|TRBJ2-1|16|TRBD1
CASSLGQGVLGHEQFF
TGTGCCAGCAGCTTGGGACAGGGTGTTTTGGGGCATGAGCAGTTCTTC
>-|TRBV5-4|TRBJ2-6|17|-
CASSSGLPHSGANVLTF
TGTGCCAGCAGTTCGGGGCTCCCCCACTCTGGGGCCAACGTCCTGACTTTC
>-|TRBV14|TRBJ1-2|15|-
CASSQVVGPIDGYTF
TGTGCCAGCAGCCAAGTGGTGGGTCCGATCGATGGCTACACCTTC